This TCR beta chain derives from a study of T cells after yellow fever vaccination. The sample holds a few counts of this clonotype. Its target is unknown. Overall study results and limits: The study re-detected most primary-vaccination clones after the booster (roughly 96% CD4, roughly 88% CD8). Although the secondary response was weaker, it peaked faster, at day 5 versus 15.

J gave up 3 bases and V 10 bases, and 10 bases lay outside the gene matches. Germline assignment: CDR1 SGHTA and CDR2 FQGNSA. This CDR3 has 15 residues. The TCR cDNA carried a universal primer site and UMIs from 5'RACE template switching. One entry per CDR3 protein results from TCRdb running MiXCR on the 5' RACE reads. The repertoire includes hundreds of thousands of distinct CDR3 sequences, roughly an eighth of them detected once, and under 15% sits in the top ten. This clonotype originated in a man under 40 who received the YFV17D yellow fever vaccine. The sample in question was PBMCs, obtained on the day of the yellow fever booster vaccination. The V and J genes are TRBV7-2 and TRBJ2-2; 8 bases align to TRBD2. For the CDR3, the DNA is TGTGCCACCCATGGACCCGGGAGGGACACCGGGGAGCTGTTTTTT. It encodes CATHGPGRDTGELFF.